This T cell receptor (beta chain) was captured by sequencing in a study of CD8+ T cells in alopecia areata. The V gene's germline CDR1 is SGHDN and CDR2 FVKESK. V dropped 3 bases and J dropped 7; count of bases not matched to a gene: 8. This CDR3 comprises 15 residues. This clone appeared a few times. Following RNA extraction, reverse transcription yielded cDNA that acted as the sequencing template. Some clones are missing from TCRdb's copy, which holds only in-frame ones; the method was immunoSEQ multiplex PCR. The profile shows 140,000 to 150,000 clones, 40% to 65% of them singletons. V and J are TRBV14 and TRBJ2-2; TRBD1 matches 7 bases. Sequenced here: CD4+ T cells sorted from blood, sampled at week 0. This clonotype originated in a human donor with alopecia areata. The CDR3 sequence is CASSQATGVGGELFF. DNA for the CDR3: TGTGCCAGCAGCCAGGCTACAGGGGTTGGCGGGGAGCTGTTTTTT.